This TCR beta chain emerged from a study of T cell clonality in common variable immunodeficiency. Study-level findings and limits: In common variable immunodeficiency, TCR beta chains reportedly carried fewer deletions and N-nucleotide insertions.

This clone was seen at least ten times. As yet, its antigen is unknown. Method: immunoSEQ multiplex PCR; TCRdb's copy keeps in-frame clones and lacks some. The repertoire has about 25,000 clones, none seen only once; the ten largest take around 4%. The sample comprised peripheral blood mononuclear cells. This receptor was obtained from a human donor with common variable immunodeficiency.

This chain's CDR3 is CSAREGLAAAYEQYF. The part of the CDR3 DNA that was read is TGCAGTGCTAGAGAGGGACTAGCGGCAGCCTACGAG. V is TRBV20-1 and J is TRBJ2-7; 11 nucleotides line up with TRBD2. The read ends 3 residues shy of where the CDR3 ends; the end is completed using the germline J gene. The CDR3 extends over 15 amino acids. Trimming cost V 0 bases and J 2 bases; bases outside gene matches: 3. The germline V gene has CDR1 DFQATT and CDR2 SNEGSKA (reference sequence).